These 15 T cell receptor beta chains came from one sample sequenced in a study of identical twins. Using its own MiXCR run on the 5' RACE reads, TCRdb lists one record per CDR3 protein. Here the sample spans about 530,000 distinct CDR3 sequences, roughly 15% being singletons. These sequences were also reported in another study, on yellow fever vaccine responses in identical twins.

The sample taken for sequencing was CD4+ T cells sorted from blood. The receptor set was obtained from a woman aged 18 to 35 in good health.

The gene calls are TRBV4-1 and TRBJ2-7, with D unclear. Germline CDR1 MGHRA, CDR2 YSYEKL. V shed 0 bases and J shed 2 bases, with 11 bases lying between them. This CDR3 region has 15 residues. In nucleotides, the CDR3 is TGCGCCAGCAGCCAAGAGGAAGCCTCCCCCTACGAGCAGTACTTC. Its translation is CASSQEEASPYEQYF.

V and J are TRBV4-2 and TRBJ2-2, with D maybe TRBD1 (6 bases). The germline CDR1 and CDR2 sequences are LGHNA and YNFKEQ. Trimming took off 3 bases at V and 0 bases at J, with 14 bases between the two ends. The CDR3 contains 17 residues. The CDR3, as DNA: TGTGCCAGCAGCCAGGACCGGACAGCCACGAACACCGGGGAGCTGTTTTTT. Protein sequence: CASSQDRTATNTGELFF.

This chain joins TRBV12-3 or TRBV12-4 and TRBJ2-1; TRBD2 matches 9 bases. This CDR3 is built from 15 residues. V gave up 7 bases and J gave up 3 bases; unmatched junction bases: 7. The DNA of the CDR3 is TGTGCCAGCACCCCTAGCGGGACCAACTACAATGAGCAGTTCTTC. This encodes CASTPSGTNYNEQFF.

This clonotype was seen ten or more times. V is TRBV12-3 or TRBV12-4 and J is TRBJ1-4; TRBD1 matches at 9 bases. J lost 4 bases, V lost 7 bases, and 4 bases had no gene match. CDR3 length equals 14 residues. CDR3 residues: CASKDRGLNEKLFF. CDR3 bases: TGTGCCAGCAAGGACAGGGGTCTTAATGAAAAACTGTTTTTT.

This sequence joins TRBV2 and TRBJ1-6; D perhaps matches TRBD1 (5 bases). With 6 bases removed from V and 6 bases from J, the gap between germline ends came to 9 bases. The CDR3 is made up of 13 amino acids. The germline V gene has CDR1 SNHLY and CDR2 FYNNEI. The CDR3 nucleotides are TGTGCCAGCAGCCAGGGTTTTAATTCACCCCTCCACTTT. It translates to CASSQGFNSPLHF.

A few counts support this clonotype. The junction differs from germline at one of its ends, possibly a read error. The gene calls are TRBV12-3 or TRBV12-4 and TRBJ2-3, with 7 nucleotides matching TRBD2. The CDR3 consists of 18 residues. The CDR3 region is CASSLFVWGRASQDTQYF. CDR3 DNA: TGTGCCAGCAGTTTGTTCGTTTGGGGGAGGGCCTCCCAAGATACCCAGTATTTT.

This clonotype was counted only a few times. This chain connects TRBV6-1 to TRBJ1-4, with D perhaps matching TRBD1 (5 bases). The germline gives CDR1 MNHNS, CDR2 SASEGT. CDR3 size: 15 residues. V lost 6 bases and J lost 8, with 19 bases in between. CDR3 region: CASSPMRGSMEKLFF. CDR3 bases: TGTGCCAGCAGCCCGATGCGGGGGAGTATGGAAAAACTGTTTTTT.

This rearrangement joins TRBV3-1 to TRBJ1-1, with no clear D. The germline gives CDR1 LGHDT, CDR2 YNNKEL (reference sequence). This CDR3 contains 11 residues. V lost 9 bases and J lost 7, with 12 bases in between. The CDR3 region is CASRGRDEAFF. Here the CDR3 DNA reads TGTGCCAGTCGCGGGAGAGATGAAGCTTTCTTT. The variable domain in full, completed from reference TRBV3-1 and TRBJ1-1, reads DTAVSQTPKYLVTQMGNDKSIKCEQNLGHDTMYWYKQDSKKFLKIMFSYNNKELIINETVPNRFSPKSPDKAHLNLHINSLELGDSAVYFCASRGRDEAFFGQGTRLTVV.

The chain couples TRBV5-5 to TRBJ2-7; 7 positions match TRBD1. Trimming removed 2 bases from V and 3 bases from J; junction bases left unmatched: 5. Germline V gene sequence: CDR1 SGHKS, CDR2 YYEKEE (reference sequence). This CDR3 is 14 amino acids long. CDR3 coding DNA: TGTGCCAGCAGCTTTGACAGGGCCATCTACGAGCAGTACTTC. Its translation: CASSFDRAIYEQYF. Using reference TRBV5-5 and TRBJ2-7 for the parts outside the CDR3, the full variable domain is DAGVTQSPTHLIKTRGQQVTLRCSPISGHKSVSWYQQVLGQGPQFIFQYYEKEERGRGNFPDRFSARQFPNYSSELNVNALLLGDSALYLCASSFDRAIYEQYFGPGTRLTVT.

The chain joins TRBV18 to TRBJ2-1; either TRBD1 or TRBD2 may supply D (5 bases each). Germline values: CDR1 KGHSH, CDR2 LQKENI. There are 15 residues in the CDR3. The germline V and J ends were trimmed by 2 bases and 7 bases, with 15 bases remaining between them. CDR3 region: CASSPSEGSNNEQFF. The CDR3 DNA reads as TGTGCCAGCTCACCATCAGAGGGGTCGAATAATGAGCAGTTCTTC.

This clonotype was seen a handful of times. The V and J genes are TRBV13 and TRBJ2-7; TRBD2 aligns across 7 bases. Losses at the gene ends were 6 bases for V and 4 bases for J; bases not matched to a gene: 9. The CDR3 loop spans 14 amino acids. In germline, CDR1 is PRHDT, CDR2 FYEKMQ (reference sequence). In DNA, the CDR3 is TGTGCCAGCAGTCATATGGCGGGAGAGTACGAGCAGTACTTC. Protein: CASSHMAGEYEQYF.

For this clonotype: Given a much more abundant clone one base away, this may be a read error. This chain connects TRBV12-3 or TRBV12-4 to TRBJ2-2; D unresolved. This CDR3 spans 12 amino acids. Trimming stripped 7 bases from V and 1 base from J, with 4 bases between. In DNA, the CDR3 is TGTGCCAGCAAACAGAACACCGGGGAGCTGTTTTTT. This encodes CASKQNTGELFF.

This clonotype has ten or more counts. This rearrangement joins TRBV29-1 to TRBJ2-3; D is uncertain. V lost 1 base to trimming and J lost 4 bases, with 12 bases between them. This CDR3 has 14 residues. Germline V gives CDR1 SQVTM, CDR2 ANQGSEA. The CDR3, as DNA: TGCAGCGTTGAAGGAACAACTACCCCAGATACGCAGTATTTT. This codes for CSVEGTTTPDTQYF.

This chain links TRBV12-5 with TRBJ2-4; 9 bases are shared with TRBD1. Germline loops: CDR1 LGHNT, CDR2 FRNRAP. V shed 5 bases, J shed 5 bases, and the junction held 4 bases outside the gene matches. CDR3 length: 14 amino acids. The CDR3 region is CASGHGTGQNIQYF. The CDR3 DNA follows: TGTGCTAGTGGTCACGGGACAGGGCAAAACATTCAGTACTTC.

V gene TRBV27 combines with J gene TRBJ2-1; the D is unclear. This CDR3 is built from 16 residues. Germline V gene lookup returns CDR1 MNHEY and CDR2 SMNVEV (reference sequence). Between the trimmed V and J ends, which lost 6 bases and 2 bases, there was a span of 17 bases. CDR3 protein: CASRTLPRDPYNEQFF. In nucleotides, the CDR3 is TGTGCCAGCAGGACGTTACCTCGAGACCCCTACAATGAGCAGTTCTTC.